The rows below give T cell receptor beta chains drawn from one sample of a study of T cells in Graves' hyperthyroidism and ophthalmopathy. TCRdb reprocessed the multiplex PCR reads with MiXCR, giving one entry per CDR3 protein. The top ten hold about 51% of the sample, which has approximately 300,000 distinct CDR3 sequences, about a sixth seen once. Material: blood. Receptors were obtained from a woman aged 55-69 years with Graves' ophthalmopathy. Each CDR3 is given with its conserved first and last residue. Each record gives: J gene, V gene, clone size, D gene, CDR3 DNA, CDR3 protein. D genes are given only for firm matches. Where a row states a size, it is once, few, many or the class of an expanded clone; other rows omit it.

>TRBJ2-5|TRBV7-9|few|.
TGTGCCAGCAGCCCGATCGGGCAAGAGACCCAGTACTTC
CASSPIGQETQYF
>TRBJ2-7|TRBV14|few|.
TGTGCCAGCGGACAGTATTCCTACGAGCAGTACTTC
CASGQYSYEQYF
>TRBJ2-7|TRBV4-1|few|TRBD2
TGCGCCAGCAGCCCGGGACTAGCGGGAGGAGTGCAGTACTTC
CASSPGLAGGVQYF
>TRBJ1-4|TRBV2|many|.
TGTGCCAGCCAGTGGACGGGGGAAAAACTGTTTTTT
CASQWTGEKLFF
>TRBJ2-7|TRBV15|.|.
TGTGCCACCAGCAGAGATCCGGGACACACGCCTTACGAGCAGTACTTC
CATSRDPGHTPYEQYF
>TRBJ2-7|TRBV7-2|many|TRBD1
TGTGCCAGCAGCGGAGCCCCGGGACAGGCCTACGAGCAGTACTTC
CASSGAPGQAYEQYF
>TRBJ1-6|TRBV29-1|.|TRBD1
TGCAGCGTTGAGGGGGACAGGAATTCACCCCTCCACTTT
CSVEGDRNSPLHF
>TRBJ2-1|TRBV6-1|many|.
TGTGCCAGCAGCCCGTATCAGACAGGTAGCTCCTACAATGAGCAGTTCTTC
CASSPYQTGSSYNEQFF
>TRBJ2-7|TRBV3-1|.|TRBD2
TGTGCCAGCAGCCAGCGGGAGACGCCCCTCTACGAGCAGTACTTC
CASSQRETPLYEQYF
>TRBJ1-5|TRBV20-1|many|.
TGCAGTGCTAGAGATCCCAACAGGGACAATCAGCCCCAGCATTTT
CSARDPNRDNQPQHF
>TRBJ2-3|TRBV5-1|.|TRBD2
TGCGCCAGCAGCTTACAACTAGCGGGCCCGGCAGATACGCAGTATTTT
CASSLQLAGPADTQYF
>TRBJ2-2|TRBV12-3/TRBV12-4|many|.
TGTGCCAGCAGCTTCCCCGGGGAGCTGTTTTTT
CASSFPGELFF
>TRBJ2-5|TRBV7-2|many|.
TGTGCCAGCAGCTTCGACAGGTCCCAAGAGACCCAGTACTTC
CASSFDRSQETQYF
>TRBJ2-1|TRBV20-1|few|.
TGCAGTGCTAGAGCCCCTCCCTACAATGAGCAGTTCTTC
CSARAPPYNEQFF
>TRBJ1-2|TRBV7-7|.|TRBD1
TGTGCCAGCAGCCCCCAGGGGGCTGGCTACACCTTC
CASSPQGAGYTF
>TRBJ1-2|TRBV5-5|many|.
TGTGCCAGCAGCTTGGGGGGCAGGGCCTATGGCTACACCTTC
CASSLGGRAYGYTF
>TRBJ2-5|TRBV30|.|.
TGTGCCTGGAGTGGCTCCCTGGACTACCTCCTCCAAGAGACCCAGTACTTC
CAWSGSLDYLLQETQYF
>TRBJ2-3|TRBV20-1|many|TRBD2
TGCAGTGCTAGAGACCGGACTAGCGGGAGCTTCTCAGATACGCAGTATTTT
CSARDRTSGSFSDTQYF